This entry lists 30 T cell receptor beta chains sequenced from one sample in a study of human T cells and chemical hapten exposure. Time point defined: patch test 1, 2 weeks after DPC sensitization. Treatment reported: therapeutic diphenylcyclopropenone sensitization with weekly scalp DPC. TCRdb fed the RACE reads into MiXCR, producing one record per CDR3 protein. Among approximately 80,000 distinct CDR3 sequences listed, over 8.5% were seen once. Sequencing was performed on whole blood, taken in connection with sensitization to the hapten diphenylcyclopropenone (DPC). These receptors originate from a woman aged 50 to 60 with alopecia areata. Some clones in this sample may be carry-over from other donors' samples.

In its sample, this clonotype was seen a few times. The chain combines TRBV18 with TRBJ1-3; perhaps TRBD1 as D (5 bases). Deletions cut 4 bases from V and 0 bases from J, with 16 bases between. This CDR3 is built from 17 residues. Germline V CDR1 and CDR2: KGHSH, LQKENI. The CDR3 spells CASSLNTQANSGNTIYF. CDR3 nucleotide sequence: TGTGCCAGCTCACTTAACACACAGGCTAACTCTGGAAACACCATATATTTT.

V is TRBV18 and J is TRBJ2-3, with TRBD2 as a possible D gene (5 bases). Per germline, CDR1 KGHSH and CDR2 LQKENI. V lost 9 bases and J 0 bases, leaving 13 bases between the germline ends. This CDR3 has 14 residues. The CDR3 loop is CASSTEVSTDTQYF. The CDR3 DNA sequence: TGTGCCAGTTCGACGGAGGTGAGCACAGATACGCAGTATTTT.

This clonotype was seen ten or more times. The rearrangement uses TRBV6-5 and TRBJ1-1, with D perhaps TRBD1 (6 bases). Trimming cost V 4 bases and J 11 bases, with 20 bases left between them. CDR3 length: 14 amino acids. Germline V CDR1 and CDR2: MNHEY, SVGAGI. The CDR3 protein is CASSFGRGTDLAFF. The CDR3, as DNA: TGTGCCAGCAGTTTCGGCAGGGGCACGGATTTGGCTTTCTTT.

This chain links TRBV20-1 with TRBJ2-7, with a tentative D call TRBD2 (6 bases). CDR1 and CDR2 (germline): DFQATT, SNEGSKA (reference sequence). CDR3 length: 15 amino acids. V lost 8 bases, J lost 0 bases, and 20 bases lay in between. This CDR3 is CSTTPGEGISYEQYF. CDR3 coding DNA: TGCAGTACTACCCCGGGAGAGGGAATCTCCTACGAGCAGTACTTC.

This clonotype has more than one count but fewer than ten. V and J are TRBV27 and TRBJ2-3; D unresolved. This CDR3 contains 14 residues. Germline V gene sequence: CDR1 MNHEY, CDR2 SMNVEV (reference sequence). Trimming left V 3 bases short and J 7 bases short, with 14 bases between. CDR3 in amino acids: CASSFRQTLHTQYF. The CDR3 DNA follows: TGTGCCAGCAGTTTCAGGCAGACCCTCCATACGCAGTATTTT.

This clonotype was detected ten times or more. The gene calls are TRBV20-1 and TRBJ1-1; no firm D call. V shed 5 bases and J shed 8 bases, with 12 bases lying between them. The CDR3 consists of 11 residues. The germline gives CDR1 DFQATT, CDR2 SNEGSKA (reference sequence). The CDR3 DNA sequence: TGCAGTGCTCCTGAGGCTGGAGAAGCTTTCTTT. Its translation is CSAPEAGEAFF.

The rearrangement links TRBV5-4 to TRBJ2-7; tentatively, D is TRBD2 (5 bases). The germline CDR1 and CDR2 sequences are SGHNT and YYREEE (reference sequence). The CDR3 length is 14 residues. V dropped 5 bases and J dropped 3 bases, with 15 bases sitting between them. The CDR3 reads CASRGGLSYYEQYF. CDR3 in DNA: TGTGCCAGCAGGGGTGGACTTAGTTACTACGAGCAGTACTTC.

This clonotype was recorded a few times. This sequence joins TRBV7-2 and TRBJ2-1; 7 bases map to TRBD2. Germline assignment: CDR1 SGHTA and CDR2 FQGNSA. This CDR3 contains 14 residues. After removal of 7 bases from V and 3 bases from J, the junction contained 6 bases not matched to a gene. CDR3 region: CASILGGGYNEQFF. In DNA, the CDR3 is TGTGCCAGCATCCTCGGCGGGGGCTACAATGAGCAGTTCTTC.

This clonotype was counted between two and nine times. The CDR3 region is CATSRDGGLAGVDTQYF. The CDR3, as DNA: TGTGCCACCAGCAGAGATGGGGGACTAGCGGGAGTAGATACGCAGTATTTT. The chain recombines TRBV15 with TRBJ2-3; the match to TRBD2 covers 14 bases. Germline V gene lookup returns CDR1 LNHNV and CDR2 YYDKDF (reference sequence). CDR3 length: 17 amino acids. Unmatched junction bases numbered 4, after V lost 0 bases and J lost 5 bases.

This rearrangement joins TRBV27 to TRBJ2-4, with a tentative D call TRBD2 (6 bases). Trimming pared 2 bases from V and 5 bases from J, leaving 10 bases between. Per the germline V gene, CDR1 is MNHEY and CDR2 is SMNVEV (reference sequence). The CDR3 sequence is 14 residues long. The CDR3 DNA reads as TGTGCCAGCAGTTTAGGAGGGTTCCAAAACATTCAGTACTTC. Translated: CASSLGGFQNIQYF.

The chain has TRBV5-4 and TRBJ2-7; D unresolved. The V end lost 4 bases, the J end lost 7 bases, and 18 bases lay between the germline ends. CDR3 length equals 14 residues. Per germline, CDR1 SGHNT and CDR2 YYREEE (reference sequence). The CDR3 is CASSPEVLPVEQYF. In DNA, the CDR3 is TGTGCCAGCAGCCCCGAGGTCCTTCCGGTTGAGCAGTACTTC.

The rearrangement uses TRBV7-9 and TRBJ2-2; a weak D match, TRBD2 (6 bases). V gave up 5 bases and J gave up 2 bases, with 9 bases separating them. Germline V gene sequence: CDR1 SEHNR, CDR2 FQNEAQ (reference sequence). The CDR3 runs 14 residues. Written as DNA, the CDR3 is TGTGCCAGCAGCGAGGGACTTAACACCGGGGAGCTGTTTTTT. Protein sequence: CASSEGLNTGELFF.

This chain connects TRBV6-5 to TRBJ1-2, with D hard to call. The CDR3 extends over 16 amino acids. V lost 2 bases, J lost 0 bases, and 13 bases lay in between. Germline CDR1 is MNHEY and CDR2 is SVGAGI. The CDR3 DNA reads TGTGCCAGCAGTTACAGCCTAGCTATATCTAACTATGGCTACACCTTC. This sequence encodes CASSYSLAISNYGYTF.

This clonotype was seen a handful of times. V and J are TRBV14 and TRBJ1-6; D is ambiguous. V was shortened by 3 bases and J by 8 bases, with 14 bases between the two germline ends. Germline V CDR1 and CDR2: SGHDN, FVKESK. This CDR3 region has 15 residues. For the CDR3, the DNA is TGTGCCAGCAGCCAGTACCGGGAAAGACATTCACCCCTCCACTTT. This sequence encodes CASSQYRERHSPLHF.

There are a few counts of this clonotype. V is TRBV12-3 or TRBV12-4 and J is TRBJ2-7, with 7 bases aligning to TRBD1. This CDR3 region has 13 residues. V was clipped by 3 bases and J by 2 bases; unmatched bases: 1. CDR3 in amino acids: CASSFQGAYEQYF. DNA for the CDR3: TGTGCCAGCAGTTTCCAGGGGGCCTACGAGCAGTACTTC.

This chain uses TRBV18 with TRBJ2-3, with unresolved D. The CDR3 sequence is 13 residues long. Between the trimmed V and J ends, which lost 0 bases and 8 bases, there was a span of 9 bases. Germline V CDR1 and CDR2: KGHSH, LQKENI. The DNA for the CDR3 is TGTGCCAGCTCACCACCGAGTGTAGGTACGCAGTATTTT. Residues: CASSPPSVGTQYF.

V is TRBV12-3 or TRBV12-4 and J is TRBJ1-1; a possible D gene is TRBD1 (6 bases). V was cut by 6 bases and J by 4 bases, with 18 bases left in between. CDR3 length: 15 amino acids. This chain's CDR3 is CASSKIRGGGTEAFF. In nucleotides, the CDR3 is TGTGCCAGCAGCAAGATCAGGGGCGGAGGCACTGAAGCTTTCTTT.

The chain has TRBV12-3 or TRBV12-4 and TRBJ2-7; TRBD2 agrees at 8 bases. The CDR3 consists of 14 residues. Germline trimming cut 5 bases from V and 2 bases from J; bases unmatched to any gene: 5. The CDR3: CASSESGRTYEQYF. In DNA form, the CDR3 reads TGTGCCAGCAGTGAGAGCGGGAGAACCTACGAGCAGTACTTC.

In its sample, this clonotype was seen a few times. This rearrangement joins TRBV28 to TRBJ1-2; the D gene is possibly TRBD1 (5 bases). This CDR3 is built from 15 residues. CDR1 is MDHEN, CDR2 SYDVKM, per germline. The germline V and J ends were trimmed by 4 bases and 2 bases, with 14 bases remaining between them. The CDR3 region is CASSSVTDRNYGYTF. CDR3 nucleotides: TGTGCCAGCAGTTCTGTGACAGATAGAAACTATGGCTACACCTTC.

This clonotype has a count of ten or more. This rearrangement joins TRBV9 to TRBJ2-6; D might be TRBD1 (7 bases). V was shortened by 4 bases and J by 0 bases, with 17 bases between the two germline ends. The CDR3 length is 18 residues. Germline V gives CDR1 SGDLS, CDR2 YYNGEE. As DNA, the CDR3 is TGTGCCAGCAGCTCGCGGGGACAGTATACCTCTGGGGCCAACGTCCTGACTTTC. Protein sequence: CASSSRGQYTSGANVLTF.

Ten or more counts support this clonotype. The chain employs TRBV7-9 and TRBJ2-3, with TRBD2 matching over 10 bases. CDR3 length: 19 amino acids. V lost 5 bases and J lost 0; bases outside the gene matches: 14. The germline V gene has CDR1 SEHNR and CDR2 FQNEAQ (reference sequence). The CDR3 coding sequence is TGTGCCAGCAGCCCCCGGGGTCTAGCGGGAGCCCTGAGCACAGATACGCAGTATTTT. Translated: CASSPRGLAGALSTDTQYF.

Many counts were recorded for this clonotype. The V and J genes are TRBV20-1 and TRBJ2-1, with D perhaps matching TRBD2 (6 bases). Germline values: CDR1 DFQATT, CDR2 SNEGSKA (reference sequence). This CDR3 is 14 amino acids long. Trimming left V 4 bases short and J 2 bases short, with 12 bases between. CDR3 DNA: TGCAGTGCTAAACTAGCCCTTCCCTACAATGAGCAGTTCTTC. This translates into CSAKLALPYNEQFF.

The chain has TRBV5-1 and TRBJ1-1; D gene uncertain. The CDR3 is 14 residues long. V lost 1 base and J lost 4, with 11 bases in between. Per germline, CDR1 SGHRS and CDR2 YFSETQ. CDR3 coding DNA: TGCGCCAGCAGCTTGTCAACTTTTCCCACTGAAGCTTTCTTT. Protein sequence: CASSLSTFPTEAFF.

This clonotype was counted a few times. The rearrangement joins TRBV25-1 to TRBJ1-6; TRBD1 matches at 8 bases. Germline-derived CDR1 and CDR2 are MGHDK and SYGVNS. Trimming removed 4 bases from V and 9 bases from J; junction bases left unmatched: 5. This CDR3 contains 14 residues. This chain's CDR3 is CASSATGGFSPLHF. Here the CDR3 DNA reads TGTGCCAGCAGTGCAACAGGGGGTTTTTCACCCCTCCACTTT. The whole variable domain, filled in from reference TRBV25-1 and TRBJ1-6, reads EADIYQTPRYLVIGTGKKITLECSQTMGHDKMYWYQQDPGMELHLIHYSYGVNSTEKGDLSSESTVSRIRTEHFPLTLESARPSHTSQYLCASSATGGFSPLHFGNGTRLTVT.

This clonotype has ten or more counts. The CDR3 region has the DNA TGTGCCAGCAGTTACGGGGGAGCCACTGAAGCTTTCTTT. This encodes CASSYGGATEAFF. The J gene is TRBJ1-1, the V gene TRBV6-5; weak D call: TRBD1 (5 bases). CDR3 length equals 13 residues. V lost 2 bases and J lost 4, with 8 bases in between. Germline values: CDR1 MNHEY, CDR2 SVGAGI.

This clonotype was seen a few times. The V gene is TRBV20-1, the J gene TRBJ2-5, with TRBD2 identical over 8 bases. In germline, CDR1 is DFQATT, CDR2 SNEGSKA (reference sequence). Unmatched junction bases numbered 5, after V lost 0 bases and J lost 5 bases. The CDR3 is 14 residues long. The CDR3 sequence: CSARELAAGETQYF. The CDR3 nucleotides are TGCAGTGCTAGAGAACTAGCGGCTGGGGAGACCCAGTACTTC.

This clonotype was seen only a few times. The CDR3 nucleotides are TGCAGTGCTAGCGAGGGTAGCAAGCCCCAGCATTTT. Protein sequence: CSASEGSKPQHF. The V and J genes are TRBV20-1 and TRBJ1-5; D remains unclear. Between the trimmed V and J ends, which lost 3 bases and 8 bases, there was a span of 11 bases. Germline V gene data show CDR1 as DFQATT and CDR2 as SNEGSKA (reference sequence). This CDR3 has 12 amino acids.

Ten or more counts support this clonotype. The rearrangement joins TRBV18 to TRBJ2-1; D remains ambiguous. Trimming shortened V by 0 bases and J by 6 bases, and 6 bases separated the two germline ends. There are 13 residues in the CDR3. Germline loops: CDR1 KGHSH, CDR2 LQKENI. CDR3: CASSPPSGNEQFF. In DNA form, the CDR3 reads TGTGCCAGCTCACCACCTTCCGGCAATGAGCAGTTCTTC.

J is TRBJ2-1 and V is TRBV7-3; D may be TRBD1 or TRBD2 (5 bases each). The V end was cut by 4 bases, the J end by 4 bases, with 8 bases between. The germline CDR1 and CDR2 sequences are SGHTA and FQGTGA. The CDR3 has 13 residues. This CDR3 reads CASSWDVYNEQFF. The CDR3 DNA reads TGTGCCAGCAGCTGGGACGTATACAATGAGCAGTTCTTC.

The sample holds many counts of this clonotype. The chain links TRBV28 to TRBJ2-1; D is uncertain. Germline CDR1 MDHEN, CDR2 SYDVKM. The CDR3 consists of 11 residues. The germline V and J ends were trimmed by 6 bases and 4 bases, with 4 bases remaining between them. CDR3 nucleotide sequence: TGTGCCAGCAGCGATTACAATGAGCAGTTCTTC. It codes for CASSDYNEQFF.